Listed below are T cell receptor beta chains from one sample, sequenced in a study of blood T cell repertoires in COVID-19. The table came from immunoSEQ multiplex PCR; TCRdb's copy has only in-frame clones and leaves some out. The repertoire holds roughly 190,000 clones, with about 90% as singletons. The sequenced sample was peripheral blood. These receptors were taken from a woman aged 55 to 70 with COVID-19, enrolled during active disease. The CDR3 runs from the conserved cysteine through the conserved F or W. Fields, in order: J gene, clone size, V gene, D gene, CDR3 protein, CDR3 DNA. A D gene is named only where the DNA matches it firmly. Clone size is shown for a subset of rows, as once, few, many or a class of expanded clone.

j_gene: TRBJ2-1
abundance: -
v_gene: TRBV27
d_gene: TRBD1
CDR3aa: CASSSGTVTYNEQFF
CDR3nt: TGTGCCAGCAGCTCCGGGACAGTAACCTACAATGAGCAGTTCTTC

j_gene: TRBJ2-3
abundance: -
v_gene: TRBV5-3
d_gene: TRBD2
CDR3aa: CARSLGLADADTQYF
CDR3nt: TGTGCCAGAAGCTTGGGACTAGCGGATGCAGATACGCAGTATTTT

j_gene: TRBJ2-1
abundance: -
v_gene: TRBV24-1
d_gene: -
CDR3aa: CATKSAGIPAEQFF
CDR3nt: TGTGCCACAAAATCGGCGGGAATTCCGGCTGAGCAGTTCTTC

j_gene: TRBJ2-3
abundance: -
v_gene: TRBV11-3
d_gene: TRBD1
CDR3aa: CASSLSGTGEDTQYF
CDR3nt: TGTGCCAGCAGCTTGAGCGGGACAGGGGAAGATACGCAGTATTTT

j_gene: TRBJ1-6
abundance: -
v_gene: TRBV30
d_gene: -
CDR3aa: CAWSATPGNSPLHF
CDR3nt: TGTGCCTGGAGTGCTACGCCGGGTAATTCACCCCTCCACTTT

j_gene: TRBJ2-7
abundance: once
v_gene: TRBV6-2/TRBV6-3
d_gene: TRBD2
CDR3aa: CASSYTGREGSYEQYF
CDR3nt: TGTGCCAGCAGTTATACGGGACGGGAGGGCTCCTACGAGCAGTACTTC

j_gene: TRBJ2-7
abundance: -
v_gene: TRBV9
d_gene: TRBD1
CDR3aa: CASSVAGQGTFYEQYF
CDR3nt: TGTGCCAGCAGCGTAGCGGGACAGGGGACCTTCTACGAGCAGTACTTC

j_gene: TRBJ2-1
abundance: -
v_gene: TRBV6-5
d_gene: TRBD2
CDR3aa: CASSRTSGLYNEQFF
CDR3nt: TGTGCCAGCAGTAGGACTAGCGGACTCTACAATGAGCAGTTCTTC

j_gene: TRBJ2-1
abundance: -
v_gene: TRBV6-4
d_gene: TRBD2
CDR3aa: CASSVTSGYNEQFF
CDR3nt: TGTGCCAGCAGTGTAACTAGCGGTTACAATGAGCAGTTCTTC

j_gene: TRBJ2-7
abundance: -
v_gene: TRBV11-2
d_gene: -
CDR3aa: CASSLGYGVSDF
CDR3nt: TGTGCCAGCAGCTTAGGCTACGGGGTTTCCGACTTC